These T cell receptor beta chains were read from a single sample in a study of cytomegalovirus exposure and HLA in healthy donors. Libraries were prepared by immunoSEQ multiplex PCR; TCRdb keeps only in-frame clonotypes and omits some of them. The data hold 150,000 to 200,000 clones, with 80% observed a single time. Sample: PBMCs. These receptors were obtained from a man in his thirties or forties in good health and CMV-seropositive. Each CDR3 is given with its conserved first and last residue. A D gene is named only where the DNA matches it firmly. Rows give clone size only sometimes, using once, few, many, or a class for an expanded clone.

j_call clone_size v_call d_call cdr3_nt cdr3_aa
TRBJ2-7 . TRBV4-1 . TGCGCCAGCAGCCCGGGGTTCTCCTACGAGCAGTACTTC CASSPGFSYEQYF
TRBJ1-2 . TRBV27 TRBD1 TGTGCCAGTCAGGGGGCAGATGATGGCTACACCTTC CASQGADDGYTF
TRBJ1-5 . TRBV27 . TGTGCCAGCAGTTTATCAGGGGAGGTGATTCAGCCCCAGCATTTT CASSLSGEVIQPQHF
TRBJ2-5 . TRBV9 TRBD2 TGTGCCAGCAGCCCAAGGCCCGGGACTAGCGGTTACCAAGAGACCCAGTACTTC CASSPRPGTSGYQETQYF
TRBJ1-1 few TRBV6-6 . TGTGCCAGCAGTTACGGGGGGGCGAACACTGAAGCTTTCTTT CASSYGGANTEAFF
TRBJ1-2 . TRBV10-3 . TGTGCCATCAGTGAAGACCTGGGCAGCCGTTACTATGGCTACACCTTC CAISEDLGSRYYGYTF
TRBJ2-7 . TRBV4-2 . TGTGCCAGCAGCCAAGACGGAGCTTTGGAAGAGCAGTACTTC CASSQDGALEEQYF
TRBJ2-7 . TRBV28 . TGTGCCAGCAGCCCGATCTGGGAGACGGACGGGGAGCAGTACTTC CASSPIWETDGEQYF
TRBJ1-2 . TRBV6-5 . TGTGCCAGCAGTTACGGGACACGCTACACCTTC CASSYGTRYTF
TRBJ1-1 . TRBV19 TRBD1 TGTGCCAGTAGTTTCGGGACAGGGGGCACTGAAGCTTTCTTT CASSFGTGGTEAFF
TRBJ1-5 few TRBV6-5 . TGTGCCAGCAGTGGCAGGAATCAGCCCCAGCATTTT CASSGRNQPQHF
TRBJ1-4 . TRBV9 . TGTGCCAGCAGCGTAGCTACTAGGGACAAGCTGTTTTTT CASSVATRDKLFF
TRBJ1-6 . TRBV6-1 . TGTGCCAGCGGCCCGGGAAGCTATAATTCACCCCTCCACTTT CASGPGSYNSPLHF
TRBJ2-2 . TRBV7-9 TRBD2 TGTGCCAGCAGCGCGACTAGCGGGAGTGTCACCGGGGAGCTGTTTTTT CASSATSGSVTGELFF
TRBJ2-5 few TRBV6-5 . TGTGCCAGCAGTTACTCGAGTCTTACCCAAGAGACCCAGTACTTC CASSYSSLTQETQYF
TRBJ1-1 . TRBV18 . TGTGCCAGCTCAAATATAGACAGTTACACTGAAGCTTTCTTT CASSNIDSYTEAFF
TRBJ2-7 . TRBV11-2 TRBD2 TGTGCCAGCAGCCTCTCCCGACTAGCGGGAGGGAACGAGCAGTACTTC CASSLSRLAGGNEQYF
TRBJ2-1 once TRBV19 TRBD2 TGTGCCAGTACCCGGACTAGCGGGAGAGGGCATGAGCAGTTCTTC CASTRTSGRGHEQFF
TRBJ1-2 . TRBV18 . TGTGCCAGCTCACAGGAAGCTAACTATGGCTACCCCTTC CASSQEANYGYPF
TRBJ2-7 medium-sized TRBV6-1 . TGTGCCAGCAGTGAAGAGGGACTGGGCTCCTACGAGCAGTACTTC CASSEEGLGSYEQYF
TRBJ1-1 . TRBV25-1 TRBD1 TGTGCCAGCAGTCAGGGGGTGGCTTTCTTT CASSQGVAFF
TRBJ2-7 . TRBV5-1 TRBD2 TGCGCCAGCAGCTCACGCCGCGGGACTAACTCCGAGCAGTACTTC CASSSRRGTNSEQYF
TRBJ2-7 . TRBV27 TRBD2 TGTGCCAGCAGTTCCCGGGGGGGCGAGCAGTACTTC CASSSRGGEQYF
TRBJ2-5 . TRBV6-5 TRBD2 TGTGCCAGCAGTTACTCGAGCGGGGGATCAGAGACCCAGTACTTC CASSYSSGGSETQYF
TRBJ1-3 . TRBV15 . TGTGCCACCAGCAGAGATCACGGCTCTGGAAACACCATATATTTT CATSRDHGSGNTIYF
TRBJ1-2 . TRBV30 TRBD1 TGTGCCTGGAGTATGACAGGGGGCAATAAGAATGGCTACACCTTC CAWSMTGGNKNGYTF
TRBJ2-3 . TRBV10-1 TRBD2 TGCGCCAGCCCCTCTGCCGGGACTAGCGGGAGTAAGTGCACAGATACGCAGTATTTT CASPSAGTSGSKCTDTQYF
TRBJ2-5 . TRBV12-5 TRBD1 TGTGCTAGTGGTTGGGGACAGGGAGAGGTGACCCAGTACTTC CASGWGQGEVTQYF
TRBJ2-5 . TRBV6-1 . TGTGCCAGCAGTCCTACAGGGGGGGCGCAGGAGACCCAGTACTTC CASSPTGGAQETQYF
TRBJ1-1 . TRBV7-9 TRBD1 TGTGCCAGCAGCTTATTGGATCAGACAGGGAAAACTGAAGCTTTCTTT CASSLLDQTGKTEAFF
TRBJ2-2 . TRBV5-8 TRBD2 TGTGCCAGCAGCTCGCGGGGGAAACAGAACACCGGGGAGCTGTTTTTT CASSSRGKQNTGELFF
TRBJ1-4 . TRBV11-3 . TGTGCCAGCAGGAGACGGTCGGAGGGTAATGAAAAACTGTTTTTT CASRRRSEGNEKLFF
TRBJ2-2 . TRBV5-1 . TGCGCCAGCAGCTTGGCCAGGGGGGCGAGCACCGGGGAGCTGTTTTTT CASSLARGASTGELFF
TRBJ2-7 . TRBV29-1 . TGCAGCGGTGTGGTTGGCGGGATAGGCGAGCAGTACTTC CSGVVGGIGEQYF
TRBJ1-3 . TRBV18 TRBD1 TGTGCCAGCTCACAGGGGGCGTCCGGAAACACCATATATTTT CASSQGASGNTIYF
TRBJ1-1 . TRBV7-9 TRBD1 TGTGCCAGCACCCGTACAGGGGGCGCGGTGAACACTGAAGCTTTCTTT CASTRTGGAVNTEAFF
TRBJ2-3 few TRBV5-6 . TGTGCCAGCAGTGTGACAGACCTCACAGATACGCAGTATTTT CASSVTDLTDTQYF
TRBJ1-5 . TRBV9 . TGTGCCAGCAGCGCAGGTCGTGATCAGCCCCAGCATTTT CASSAGRDQPQHF
TRBJ2-7 . TRBV28 . TGTGCCAGCATCCCCTCCGGTAGGGGGACCTACGAGCAGTACTTC CASIPSGRGTYEQYF
TRBJ2-7 . TRBV7-8 TRBD1 TGTGCCAGCAGCTTAGGGACAGGTCTTCTACACGAGCAGTACTTC CASSLGTGLLHEQYF
TRBJ2-7 . TRBV21-1 . TGTGCCAGCAGCAAACTGGAATTAGGAGATTTCTTCAACTACGAGCAGTACTTC CASSKLELGDFFNYEQYF
TRBJ2-5 once TRBV25-1 TRBD1 TGTGCCAGCAGTGCACGACAGGGGCTTCTGTACCAAGAGACCCAGTACTTC CASSARQGLLYQETQYF
TRBJ1-2 . TRBV19 . TGTGCCAGTAGTGGCGGAGGACAGTTTAGGACGGCTAACTATTATGGCTACACCTTC CASSGGGQFRTANYYGYTF
TRBJ2-7 . TRBV6-1 . TGTGCCAGCAGTGAAATAAGGGGGAGGGGGATGTACGAGCAGTACTTC CASSEIRGRGMYEQYF
TRBJ2-1 . TRBV7-9 TRBD1 TGTGCCAGCAGCTTAGTCGGGACAGAGTATGAGCAGTTCTTC CASSLVGTEYEQFF
TRBJ1-3 . TRBV5-6 TRBD1 TGTGCCAGCAGCCCAACAGGGGGCACTGGAAACACCATATATTTT CASSPTGGTGNTIYF
TRBJ1-1 few TRBV30 . TGTGCCTGGAGTGTACGGCGGGGGGACACTGAAGCTTTCTTT CAWSVRRGDTEAFF
TRBJ1-5 once TRBV7-9 TRBD1 TGTTCCAGCAGCTCGACCGCAGACAGGGGGGTTAATCAGCCCCAGCATTTT CSSSSTADRGVNQPQHF
TRBJ1-4 . TRBV27 TRBD1 TGTGCCAGCAGTCGACAGGGCAATAATGAAAAACTGTTTTTT CASSRQGNNEKLFF